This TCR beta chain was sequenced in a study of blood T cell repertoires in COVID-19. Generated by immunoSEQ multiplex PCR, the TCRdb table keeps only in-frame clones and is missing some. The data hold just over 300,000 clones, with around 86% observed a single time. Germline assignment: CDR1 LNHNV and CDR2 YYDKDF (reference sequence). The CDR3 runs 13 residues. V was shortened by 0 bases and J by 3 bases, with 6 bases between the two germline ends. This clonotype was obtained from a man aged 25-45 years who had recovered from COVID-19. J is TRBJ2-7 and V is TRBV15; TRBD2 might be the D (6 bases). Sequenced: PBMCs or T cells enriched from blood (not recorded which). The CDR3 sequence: CATSREEGYEQYF. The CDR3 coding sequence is TGTGCCACCAGCAGAGAGGAGGGCTACGAGCAGTACTTC. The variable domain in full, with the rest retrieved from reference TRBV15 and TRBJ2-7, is DAMVIQNPRYQVTQFGKPVTLSCSQTLNHNVMYWYQQKSSQAPKLLFHYYDKDFNNEADTPDNFQSRRPNTSFCFLDIRSPGLGDTAMYLCATSREEGYEQYFGPGTRLTVT.